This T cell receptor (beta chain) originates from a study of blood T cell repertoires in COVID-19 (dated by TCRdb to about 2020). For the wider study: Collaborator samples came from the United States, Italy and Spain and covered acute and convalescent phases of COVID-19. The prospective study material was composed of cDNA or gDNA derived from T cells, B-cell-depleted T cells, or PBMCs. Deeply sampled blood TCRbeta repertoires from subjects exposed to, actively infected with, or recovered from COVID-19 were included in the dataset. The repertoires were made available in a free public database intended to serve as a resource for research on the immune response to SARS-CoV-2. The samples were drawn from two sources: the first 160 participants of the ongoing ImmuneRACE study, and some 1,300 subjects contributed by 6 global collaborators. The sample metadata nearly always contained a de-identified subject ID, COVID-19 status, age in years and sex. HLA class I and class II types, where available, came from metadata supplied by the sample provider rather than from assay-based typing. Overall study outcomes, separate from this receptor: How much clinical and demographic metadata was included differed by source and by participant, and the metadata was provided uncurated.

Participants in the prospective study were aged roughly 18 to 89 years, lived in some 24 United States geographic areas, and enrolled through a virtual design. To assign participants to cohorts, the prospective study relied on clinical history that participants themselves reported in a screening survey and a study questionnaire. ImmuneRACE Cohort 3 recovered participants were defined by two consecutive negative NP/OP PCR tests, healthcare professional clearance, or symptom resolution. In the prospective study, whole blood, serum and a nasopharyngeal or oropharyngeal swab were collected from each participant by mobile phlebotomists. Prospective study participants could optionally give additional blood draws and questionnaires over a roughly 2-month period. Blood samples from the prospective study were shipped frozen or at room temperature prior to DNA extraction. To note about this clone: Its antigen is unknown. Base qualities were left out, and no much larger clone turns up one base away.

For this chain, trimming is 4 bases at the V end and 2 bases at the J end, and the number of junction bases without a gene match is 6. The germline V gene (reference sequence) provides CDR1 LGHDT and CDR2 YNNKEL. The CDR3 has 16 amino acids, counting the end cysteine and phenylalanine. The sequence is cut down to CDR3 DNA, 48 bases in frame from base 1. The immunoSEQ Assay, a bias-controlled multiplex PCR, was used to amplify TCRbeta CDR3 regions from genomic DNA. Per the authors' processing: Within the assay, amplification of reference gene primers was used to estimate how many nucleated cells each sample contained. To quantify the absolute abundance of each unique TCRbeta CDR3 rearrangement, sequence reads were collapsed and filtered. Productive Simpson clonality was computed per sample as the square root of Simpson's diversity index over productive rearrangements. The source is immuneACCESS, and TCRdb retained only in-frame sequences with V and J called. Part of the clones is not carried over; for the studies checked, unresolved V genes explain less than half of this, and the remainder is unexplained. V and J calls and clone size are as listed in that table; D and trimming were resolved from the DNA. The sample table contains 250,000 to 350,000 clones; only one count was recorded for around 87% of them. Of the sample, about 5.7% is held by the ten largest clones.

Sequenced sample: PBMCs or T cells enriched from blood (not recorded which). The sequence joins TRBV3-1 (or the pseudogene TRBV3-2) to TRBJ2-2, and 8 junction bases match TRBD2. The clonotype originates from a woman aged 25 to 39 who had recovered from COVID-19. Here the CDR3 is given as CASSPLAGFNTGELFF. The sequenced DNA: TGTGCCAGCAGCCCCTTAGCGGGGTTCAACACCGGGGAGCTGTTTTTT.